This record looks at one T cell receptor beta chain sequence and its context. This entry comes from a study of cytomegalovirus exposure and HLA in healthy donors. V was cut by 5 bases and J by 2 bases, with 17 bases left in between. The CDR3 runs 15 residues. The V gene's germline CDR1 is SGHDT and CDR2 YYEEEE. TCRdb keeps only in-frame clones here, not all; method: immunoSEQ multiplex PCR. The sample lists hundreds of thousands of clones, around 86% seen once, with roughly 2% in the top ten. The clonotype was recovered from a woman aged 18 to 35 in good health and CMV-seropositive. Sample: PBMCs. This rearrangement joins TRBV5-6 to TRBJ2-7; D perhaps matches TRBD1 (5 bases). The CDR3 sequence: CASRPSRGLTYEQYF. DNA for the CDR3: TGTGCCAGCAGACCATCTAGGGGCCTAACCTACGAGCAGTACTTC.